Sequencing of this T cell receptor (beta chain) was carried out in a study of cytomegalovirus exposure and HLA in healthy donors. Study-level points and caveats: Association with HLA alleles at 0.05 false discovery rate was found for about 17,000 TCR beta sequences in a later analysis. A later analysis linked a missense DCLRE1C variant to TCR beta V- and J-gene trimming.

About this clone itself: What it binds is not known.

The CDR3 covers 14 residues. With V trimmed by 4 bases and J by 8 bases, 5 bases remained unmatched. Looked up from germline, CDR1 is SGHTA and CDR2 is FQGNSA. This PCR relied on a set of 60 Vbeta primers and 13 Jbeta primers. Produced via immunoSEQ multiplex PCR; TCRdb's table is partial and in-frame only. The table lists about 180,000 clones, 82% of them singletons. Everyone who donated was a healthy bone marrow donor. J is TRBJ1-4 and V is TRBV7-2, with 9 positions matching TRBD1. The material sequenced was PBMCs. The receptor was derived from a man aged 40-49 years in good health and CMV-seronegative. CDR3 sequence reads: CASSSQGAEEKLFF. Written as DNA, the CDR3 is TGTGCCAGCAGCTCACAGGGGGCCGAGGAAAAACTGTTTTTT.